This TCR beta chain emerged from a study of regulatory T cells in long-lasting Graves disease. Relying on iRepertoire HTBI primers and Arm-PCR of CDR3 regions, the team built TCR beta libraries. TCRdb recomputed calls from the multiplex PCR reads with MiXCR, one row per CDR3 protein. The top ten hold approximately 12% of the sample, which has 550,000 to 600,000 distinct CDR3 sequences, about 16% seen once. Note on this clonotype: Its specificity is not known.

Study results and limitations: Limited sample numbers may have lowered accuracy.

Time point denoted: newly diagnosed GD, antithyroid drugs for less than 3 months. There was RNA extracted from PBMCs, and the TCR library was made from it. V lost 2 bases and J 6 bases, leaving 9 bases between the germline ends. CDR1 and CDR2 (germline): SGHRS, YFSETQ. The CDR3 runs 13 residues. The sample was also reused in another study, on T cells in Graves' hyperthyroidism and ophthalmopathy. That study reports: Within blood appeared most thyroid clonotypes that had expanded above 0.001. With a median lead of roughly 6.2 months before onset, the model predicted ophthalmopathy.

Sequences were derived from peripheral blood mononuclear cells (PBMCs), sampled at new diagnosis, from a patient treated with antithyroid drugs. J is TRBJ2-1 and V is TRBV5-1; D unclear. This receptor was identified in a man aged 18 to 29 with Graves disease. Here the CDR3 reads CASSFLGPNEQFF. CDR3 nucleotide sequence: TGCGCCAGCAGCTTTTTAGGCCCCAATGAGCAGTTCTTC.